This T cell receptor (beta chain) was found in a study of cytomegalovirus exposure and HLA in healthy donors. The repertoire was sequenced with immunoSEQ multiplex PCR; TCRdb's copy has only in-frame clones and lacks some. This sample has roughly 250,000 clones, with roughly 86% found just once. Germline V gives CDR1 SQVTM, CDR2 ANQGSEA. This CDR3 has 14 residues. The V and J ends lost 6 bases and 5 bases, in that order; junction bases with no gene match: 9. This chain uses TRBV29-1 with TRBJ2-5; 10 bases are shared with TRBD1. The source material was PBMCs. The sequence came from a woman in her twenties or thirties in good health and CMV-seropositive. The CDR3, as DNA: TGCAGCGTAAAAGACAGGGGGCGCGAGGAGACCCAGTACTTC. Amino acid sequence: CSVKDRGREETQYF.